The sequence of this T cell receptor (beta chain) was determined in a study of T-cell memory formation after mild COVID-19. Study in general: Clusters of TCRs were largely donor specific. Findings and caveats of the study: Pre-infection memory already had some responding clones, implying cross-reactive memory joined.

A single record per CDR3 protein comes from TCRdb applying MiXCR to the 5' RACE reads. The data show hundreds of thousands of distinct CDR3 sequences, around 14% seen once. The sample holds a few counts of this clonotype. Its antigen is currently unknown. What was sequenced was PBMCs or a T cell subset sorted from them (not recorded which). This TCR derives from a man aged 18 to 29 who had mild COVID-19 (a few samples of this study predate the infection). Cell type and time point are not known.

The CDR3 sequence: CASSEPDYTDTQYF. CDR3 nucleotides: TGTGCCAGCAGTGAACCAGACTACACAGATACGCAGTATTTT. The rearrangement links TRBV25-1 to TRBJ2-3; D is possibly TRBD2 (5 bases). CDR3 length: 14 amino acids. Germline V lookup: CDR1 MGHDK, CDR2 SYGVNS. V lost 2 bases, J lost 2 bases, and 8 bases lay in between.